This T cell receptor (beta chain) was retrieved from a study of blood T cell repertoires in COVID-19. Trimming left V 5 bases short and J 2 bases short, with 18 bases between. Germline CDR1 and CDR2: SGHAT and FQDESV (reference sequence). The CDR3 consists of 16 residues. As handled by the study authors: Nucleated cell counts were estimated from reference gene primer amplification. Only in-frame clones appear in the TCRdb table, and some are missing; sequencing was by immunoSEQ multiplex PCR. V, J and clone size were drawn from that table, and D and trimming were deduced from the DNA. The table has roughly 280,000 clones, approximately 86% seen once.

V usage is TRBV11-1 and J usage is TRBJ1-1; D is perhaps TRBD1 (5 bases). The origin of this receptor is a man aged 40-49 years with active or convalescent COVID-19. Sequencing was done on a sample of peripheral blood. This chain's CDR3 is CASSDAFDRLNTEAFF. For the CDR3, the DNA is TGTGCCAGCAGCGACGCGTTTGACAGATTAAACACTGAAGCTTTCTTT.